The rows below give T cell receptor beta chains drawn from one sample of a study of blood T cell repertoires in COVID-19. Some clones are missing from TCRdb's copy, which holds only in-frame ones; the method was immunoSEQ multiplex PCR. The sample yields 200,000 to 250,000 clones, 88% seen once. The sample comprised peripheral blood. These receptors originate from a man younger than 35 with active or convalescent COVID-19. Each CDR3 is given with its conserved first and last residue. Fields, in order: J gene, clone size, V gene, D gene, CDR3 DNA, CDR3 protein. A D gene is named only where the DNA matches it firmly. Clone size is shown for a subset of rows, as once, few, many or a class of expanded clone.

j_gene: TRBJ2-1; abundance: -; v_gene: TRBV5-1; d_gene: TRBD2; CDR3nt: TGCGCCAGCACTAGCGGGAATCGTCCAAACTCCTACAATGAGCAGTTCTTC; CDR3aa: CASTSGNRPNSYNEQFF
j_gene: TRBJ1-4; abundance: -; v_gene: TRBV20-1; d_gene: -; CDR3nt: TGCAGTGCTAATCTTGGCGAAAAACTGTTTTTT; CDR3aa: CSANLGEKLFF
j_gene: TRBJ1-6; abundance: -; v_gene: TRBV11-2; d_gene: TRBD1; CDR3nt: TGTGCCAGCAGACAGGGGGCAGATAATTCACCCCTCCACTTT; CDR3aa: CASRQGADNSPLHF
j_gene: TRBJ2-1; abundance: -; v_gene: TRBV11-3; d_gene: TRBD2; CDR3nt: TGTGCCAGCAGCCCCGGGACTACCTCCTACAATGAGCAGTTCTTC; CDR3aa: CASSPGTTSYNEQFF
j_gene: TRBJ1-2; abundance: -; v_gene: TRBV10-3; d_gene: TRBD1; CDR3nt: TGTGCCATCAGTTCGGACAGGGTGTATGGCTACACCTTC; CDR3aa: CAISSDRVYGYTF
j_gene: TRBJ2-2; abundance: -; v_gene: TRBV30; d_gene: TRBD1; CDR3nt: TGTGCCTGGAGCAGACAGGGGGCCGGGGAGCTGTTTTTT; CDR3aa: CAWSRQGAGELFF
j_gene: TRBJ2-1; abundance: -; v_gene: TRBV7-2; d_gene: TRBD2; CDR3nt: TGTGCCAGCAGCCCCACTTCGGCGGGAGTAAACCACAATGAGCAGTTCTTC; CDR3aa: CASSPTSAGVNHNEQFF
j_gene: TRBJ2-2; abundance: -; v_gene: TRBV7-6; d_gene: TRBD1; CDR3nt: TGTGCCAGCAGCTTGAGGGACAGGGAGGGGAACACCGGGGAGCTGTTTTTT; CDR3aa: CASSLRDREGNTGELFF
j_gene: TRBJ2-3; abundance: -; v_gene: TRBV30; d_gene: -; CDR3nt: TGTGCCTGGACCAGAACCCGCACAGATACGCAGTATTTT; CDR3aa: CAWTRTRTDTQYF
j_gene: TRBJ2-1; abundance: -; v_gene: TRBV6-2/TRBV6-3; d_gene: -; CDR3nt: TGTGCCAGCAGTTACTCGATCGGGAATGAGCAGTTCTTC; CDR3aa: CASSYSIGNEQFF
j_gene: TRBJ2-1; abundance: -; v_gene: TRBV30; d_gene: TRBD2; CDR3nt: TGTGCCTGGGTAATGGGACTAGCGGGAGATGAGCAGTTCTTC; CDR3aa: CAWVMGLAGDEQFF
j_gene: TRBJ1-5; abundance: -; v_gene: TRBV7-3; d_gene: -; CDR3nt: TGTGCCAGCAGCTTATCCGAAAGGGGGCCCCAGCATTTT; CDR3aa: CASSLSERGPQHF
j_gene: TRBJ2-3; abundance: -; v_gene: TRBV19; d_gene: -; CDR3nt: TGTGCCACCGTGGAGGACTCTAGCACAGATACGCAGTATTTT; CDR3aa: CATVEDSSTDTQYF
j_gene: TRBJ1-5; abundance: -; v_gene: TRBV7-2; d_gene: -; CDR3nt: TGTGCCAGCAGCTTATACGAGAATCAGCCCCAGCATTTT; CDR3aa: CASSLYENQPQHF
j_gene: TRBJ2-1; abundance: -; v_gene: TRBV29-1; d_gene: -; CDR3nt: TGCAGCCAGAAAAGGACAGAAACCTACAATGAGCAGTTCTTC; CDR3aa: CSQKRTETYNEQFF
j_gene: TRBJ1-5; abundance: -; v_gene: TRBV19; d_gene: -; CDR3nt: TGTGCCAGTAGCACCCCGACGGGGGGGAATCAGCCCCAGCATTTT; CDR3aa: CASSTPTGGNQPQHF
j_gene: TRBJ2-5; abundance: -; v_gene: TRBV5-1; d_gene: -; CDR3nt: TGCGCCAGCAGCTTGTCTCGGGGAGGGGGCCAAGAGACCCAGTACTTC; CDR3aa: CASSLSRGGGQETQYF
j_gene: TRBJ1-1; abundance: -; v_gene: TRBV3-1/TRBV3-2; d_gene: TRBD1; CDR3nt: TGTGCCAGCAGTCCGACAGGGGACACTGAAGCTTTCTTT; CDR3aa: CASSPTGDTEAFF
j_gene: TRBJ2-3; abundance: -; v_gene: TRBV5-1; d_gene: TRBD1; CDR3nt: TGCGCCAGCAGCTTGGATGGGACAGCGGCGGATACGCAGTATTTT; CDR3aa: CASSLDGTAADTQYF
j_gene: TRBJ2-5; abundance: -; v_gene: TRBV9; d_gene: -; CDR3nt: TGTGCCAGCAGCCCTTCAGTTTTCGGTAGCCTCACGGGGACCCAGTACTTC; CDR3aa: CASSPSVFGSLTGTQYF
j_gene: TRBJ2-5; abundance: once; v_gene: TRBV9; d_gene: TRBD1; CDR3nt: TGTGCCAGCAGCCATCCCCCGACAGGGGAGAGGGAGACCCAGTACTTC; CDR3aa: CASSHPPTGERETQYF
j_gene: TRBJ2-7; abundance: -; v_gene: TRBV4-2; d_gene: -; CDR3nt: TGTGCCAGCAGCCCTGCCGGGACCCGCGGGGTCGAGCAGTACTTC; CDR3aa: CASSPAGTRGVEQYF
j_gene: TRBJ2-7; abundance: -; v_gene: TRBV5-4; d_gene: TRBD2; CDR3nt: TGTGCCAGCAGCGCGGGACTAGCGGGAGGGGCGTACGAGCAGTACTTC; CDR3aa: CASSAGLAGGAYEQYF
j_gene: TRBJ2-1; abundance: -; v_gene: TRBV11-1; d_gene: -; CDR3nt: TGTGCCAGCAGCCTATCCAATGAGCAGTTCTTC; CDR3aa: CASSLSNEQFF
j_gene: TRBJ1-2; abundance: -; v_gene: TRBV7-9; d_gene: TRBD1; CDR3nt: TGTGCCAGCAGCACCACCCGGACAGGGAGGAACTTTTATGGCTACACCTTC; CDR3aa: CASSTTRTGRNFYGYTF
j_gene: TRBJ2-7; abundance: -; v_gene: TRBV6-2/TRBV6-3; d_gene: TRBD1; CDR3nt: TGTGCCAGCAGTTACCTGCTAAGCCCAGGGGGTGTCTCCTACGAGCAGTACTTC; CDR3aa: CASSYLLSPGGVSYEQYF
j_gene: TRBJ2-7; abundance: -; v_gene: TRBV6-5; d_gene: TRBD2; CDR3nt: TGTGCCAGCAGGGGACTAGCGGGAGGGCCCTTAGAGCAGTACTTC; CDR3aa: CASRGLAGGPLEQYF
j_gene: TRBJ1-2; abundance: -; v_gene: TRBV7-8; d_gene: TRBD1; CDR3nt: TGTGCCAGCAGCTTAGGGGACAGGGACGTCCGTAACTATGGCTACACCTTC; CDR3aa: CASSLGDRDVRNYGYTF
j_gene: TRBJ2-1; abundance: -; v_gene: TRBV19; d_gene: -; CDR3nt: TGTGCCAGTACCCCCGCCCCACAGGCCAATGAGCAGTTCTTC; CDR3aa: CASTPAPQANEQFF
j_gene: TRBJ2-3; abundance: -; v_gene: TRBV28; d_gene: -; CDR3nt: TGTGCCAGCAGTTTGCCCTTAGTTCCGGGTACGCAGTATTTT; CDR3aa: CASSLPLVPGTQYF
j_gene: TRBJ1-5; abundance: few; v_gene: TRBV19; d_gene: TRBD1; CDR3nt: TGTGCCAGTAGGGCAGGGGGGTACGGAAATCAGCCCCAGCATTTT; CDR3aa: CASRAGGYGNQPQHF
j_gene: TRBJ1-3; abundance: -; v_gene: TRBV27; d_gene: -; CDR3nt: TGTGCCAGCAGTTTAGAATTTCCAGGCTCTGGAAACACCATATATTTT; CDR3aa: CASSLEFPGSGNTIYF
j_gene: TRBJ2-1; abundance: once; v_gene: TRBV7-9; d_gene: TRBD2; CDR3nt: TGTGCCAGCAGCTTATTTCCTAGCGGGATAAAGTTCAATGAGCAGTTCTTC; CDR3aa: CASSLFPSGIKFNEQFF
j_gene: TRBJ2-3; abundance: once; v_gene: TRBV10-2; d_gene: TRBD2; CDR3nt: TGCGCCAGCAGAGGACTAGCGGGAGGAGGGTCCTTCCCGACGCAGTATTTT; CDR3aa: CASRGLAGGGSFPTQYF
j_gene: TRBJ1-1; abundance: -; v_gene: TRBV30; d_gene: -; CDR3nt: TGTGCCTGGAATCGACGGGGCACTGAAGCTTTCTTT; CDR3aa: CAWNRRGTEAFF
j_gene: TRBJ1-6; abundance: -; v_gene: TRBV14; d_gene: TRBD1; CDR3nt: TGTGCCAGCAGCCACACAGGGGTAAATTCACCCCTCCACTTT; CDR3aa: CASSHTGVNSPLHF
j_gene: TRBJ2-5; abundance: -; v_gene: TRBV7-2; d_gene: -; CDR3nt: TGTGCCAGCAGCCAAGTTACTAGTAGGCCGGGTCAGACCCAGTACTTC; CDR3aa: CASSQVTSRPGQTQYF
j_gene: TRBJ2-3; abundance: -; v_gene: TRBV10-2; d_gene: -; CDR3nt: TGCGCCAGCAGTGAGTCTGGCAGGGTCACAGATACGCAGTATTTT; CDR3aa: CASSESGRVTDTQYF
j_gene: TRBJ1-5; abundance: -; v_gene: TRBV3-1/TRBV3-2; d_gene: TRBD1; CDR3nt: TGTGCCAGCAGCCCAGGACAGGGACGTCAGCCCCAGCATTTT; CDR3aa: CASSPGQGRQPQHF
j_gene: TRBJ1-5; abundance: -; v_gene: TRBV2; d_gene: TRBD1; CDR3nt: TGTGCCAGCGCACGAGGACAGGGGTCGTTCAATCAGCCCCAGCATTTT; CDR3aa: CASARGQGSFNQPQHF
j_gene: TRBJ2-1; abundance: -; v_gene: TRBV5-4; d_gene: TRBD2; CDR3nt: TGTGCCAGCAGCTTGAGTACTAGCGGTTACAATGAGCAGTTCTTC; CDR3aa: CASSLSTSGYNEQFF
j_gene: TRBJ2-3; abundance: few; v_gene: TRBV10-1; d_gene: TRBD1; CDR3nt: TGCGCCAGCAGTGGGGGACAGGGGAGCACAGATACGCAGTATTTT; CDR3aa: CASSGGQGSTDTQYF
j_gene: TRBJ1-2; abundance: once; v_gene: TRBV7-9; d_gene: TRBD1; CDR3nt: TGTGCCAGCAGCGGATTCCTGGACAGGGCCGAGTATGGCTACACCTTC; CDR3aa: CASSGFLDRAEYGYTF
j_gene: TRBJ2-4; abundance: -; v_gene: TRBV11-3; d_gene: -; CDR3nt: TGTGCCAGCAGCTTCCGAGGACAGGAGGGGGACATTCAGTACTTC; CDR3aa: CASSFRGQEGDIQYF
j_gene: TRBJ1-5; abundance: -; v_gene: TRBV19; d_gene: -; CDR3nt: TGTGCCAGTAGATCCCCACAGCCATCTAGCAATCAGCCCCAGCATTTT; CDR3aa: CASRSPQPSSNQPQHF
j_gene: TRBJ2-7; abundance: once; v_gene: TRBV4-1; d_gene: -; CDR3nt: TGCGCCAGCAGCCAAGAGCGGGGTGCCTACGAGCAGTACTTC; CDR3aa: CASSQERGAYEQYF
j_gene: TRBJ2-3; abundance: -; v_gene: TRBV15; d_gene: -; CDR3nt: TGTGCCACCAGCAGAGATCCCAGGGGCGGATTAGATACGCAGTATTTT; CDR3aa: CATSRDPRGGLDTQYF
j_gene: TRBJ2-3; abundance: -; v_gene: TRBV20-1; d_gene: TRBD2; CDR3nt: TGCAGTGCCAGTCCCGGGACTAGCGGGGGCACAGATACGCAGTATTTT; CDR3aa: CSASPGTSGGTDTQYF
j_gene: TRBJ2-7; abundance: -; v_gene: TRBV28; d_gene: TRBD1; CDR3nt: TGTGCCAGCAGTACTGGACAGGGGGCCTACGAGCAGTACTTC; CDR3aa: CASSTGQGAYEQYF
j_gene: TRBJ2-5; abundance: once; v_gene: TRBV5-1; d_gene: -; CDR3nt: TGCGCCAGCAGCTTGCTAACGCAAGAGACCCAGTACTTC; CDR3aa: CASSLLTQETQYF
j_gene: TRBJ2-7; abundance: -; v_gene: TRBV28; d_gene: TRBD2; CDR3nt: TGTGCCAGCATGCGCGGGAGCCCCTCCTACGAGCAGTACTTC; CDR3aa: CASMRGSPSYEQYF
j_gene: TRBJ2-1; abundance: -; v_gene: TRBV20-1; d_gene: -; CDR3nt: TGCAGTGCTAGTTCGGGCGCCGGGAGACTGAATGAGCAGTTCTTC; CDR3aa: CSASSGAGRLNEQFF